This TCR beta chain was obtained from a study of CD8 T cells in ankylosing spondylitis. Trimming took off 2 bases at V and 2 bases at J, with 9 bases between the two ends. The V gene's germline CDR1 is SEHNR and CDR2 FQNEAQ (reference sequence). The CDR3 totals 15 residues. Via MiXCR, TCRdb re-called the 5' RACE reads, giving one row per CDR3 protein. The sample has a few hundred thousand distinct CDR3 sequences; roughly 13% are singletons. Study results and caveats: Relatively rare in peripheral blood, disease-linked clones were also CD8+. Existing reports had already noted some motif variants in reactive arthritis synovial fluid and blood. A TCR beta motif made of roughly eight highly homologous variants seemed typical of ankylosing spondylitis blood. Reportedly, disease-linked clones are significantly enriched in ankylosing spondylitis patients' matched synovial fluid.

In this sample, this clonotype turned up a few times. Antigen unknown. The receptor's source is a male donor with ankylosing spondylitis. The chain has TRBV7-9 and TRBJ2-2; perhaps TRBD1 as D (5 bases). The sample consisted of blood, either unsorted or a sorted T cell fraction (not recorded which). For the CDR3, the DNA is TGTGCCAGCAGCTTACTGACAGTAAACACCGGGGAGCTGTTTTTT. Translation gives CASSLLTVNTGELFF.